This TCR beta chain was profiled in a study of blood T cell repertoires in COVID-19. Whole-study context: Acute and convalescent COVID-19 samples came from the United States, Italy and Spain. The cDNA or gDNA used as material had been derived from T cells, B-cell-depleted T cells, or PBMCs.

This CDR3 region has 12 residues. Germline CDR1 MNHNY, CDR2 SVGAGI (reference sequence). V shed 4 bases and J shed 4 bases, with 7 bases lying between them. As handled by the study authors: Counts of nucleated cells, estimated from reference gene primer amplification, were obtained. The table came from immunoSEQ multiplex PCR; TCRdb's copy has only in-frame clones and leaves some out. For V, J and clone size, that table is used; D and trimming come from the DNA. This sample has 150,000 to 200,000 clones; about 80% occur once, and the top ten carry 22%. The chain is built from TRBV6-6 and TRBJ1-1; no clear D gene. The TCR was taken from a woman over 75 with acute or convalescent COVID-19. Input material: peripheral blood. Here the CDR3 reads CASSLASTEAFF. The CDR3 DNA is TGTGCCAGCAGTTTAGCGAGCACTGAAGCTTTCTTT.